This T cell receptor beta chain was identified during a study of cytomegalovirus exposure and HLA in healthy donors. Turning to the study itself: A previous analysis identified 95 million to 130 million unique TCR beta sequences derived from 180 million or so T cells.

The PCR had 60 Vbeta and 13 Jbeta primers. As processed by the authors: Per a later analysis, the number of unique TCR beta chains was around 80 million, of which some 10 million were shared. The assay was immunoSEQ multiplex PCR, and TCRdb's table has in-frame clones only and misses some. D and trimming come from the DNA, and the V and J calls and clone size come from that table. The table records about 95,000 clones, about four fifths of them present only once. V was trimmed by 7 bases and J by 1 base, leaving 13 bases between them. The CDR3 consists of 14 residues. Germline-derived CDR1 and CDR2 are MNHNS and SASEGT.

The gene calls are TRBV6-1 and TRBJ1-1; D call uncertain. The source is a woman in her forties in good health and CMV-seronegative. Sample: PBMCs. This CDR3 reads CASTSNVRNTEAFF. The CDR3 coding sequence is TGTGCCAGCACCTCTAATGTGAGGAACACTGAAGCTTTCTTT.